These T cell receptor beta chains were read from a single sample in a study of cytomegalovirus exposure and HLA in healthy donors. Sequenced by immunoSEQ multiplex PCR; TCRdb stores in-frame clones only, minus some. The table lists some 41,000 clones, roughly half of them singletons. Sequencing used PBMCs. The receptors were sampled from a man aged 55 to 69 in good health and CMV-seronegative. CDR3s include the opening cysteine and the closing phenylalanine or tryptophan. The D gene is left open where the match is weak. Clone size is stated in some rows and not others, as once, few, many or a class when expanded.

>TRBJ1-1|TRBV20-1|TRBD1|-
TGCAGTGCTAGAGATAACAGGGGAGCTTTCTTT
CSARDNRGAFF
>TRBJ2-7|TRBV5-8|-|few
TGTGCCAGCAGCTTGGGTCGCGGAACCACCTACGAGCAGTACTTC
CASSLGRGTTYEQYF
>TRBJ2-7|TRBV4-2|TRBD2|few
TGTGCCAGCAGCCACGCAACTAGCGGGAGGACCTACGAGCAGTACTTC
CASSHATSGRTYEQYF
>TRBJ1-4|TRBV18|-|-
TGTGCCAGCTCACCACCAGGGGACATAGAAAAACTGTTTTTT
CASSPPGDIEKLFF
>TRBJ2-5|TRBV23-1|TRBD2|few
TGCGCCGGACCCTCTGAAGCGGGAGGCGAAAAGACCCAGTACTTC
CAGPSEAGGEKTQYF
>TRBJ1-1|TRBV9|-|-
TGTGCCAGCAGTGGACAGCCTGATAACACTGAAGCTTTCTTT
CASSGQPDNTEAFF
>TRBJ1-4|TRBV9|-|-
TGTGCCAGCAGCGTAGCTCCCGGAACTAATGAAAAACTGTTTTTT
CASSVAPGTNEKLFF
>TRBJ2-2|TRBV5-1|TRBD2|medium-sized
TGCGCCAGCAGCTTGGGCCCTAGCGGGAGAACCACCGGGGAGCTGTTTTTT
CASSLGPSGRTTGELFF
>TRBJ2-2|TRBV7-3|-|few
TGTGCCAGCAGCCCAGTGGGCGCGAACACCGGGGAGCTGTTTTTT
CASSPVGANTGELFF
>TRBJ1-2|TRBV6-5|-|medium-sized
TGTGCCAGCAGTCAAGGGGGGGCTCGAGGCTACACCTTC
CASSQGGARGYTF
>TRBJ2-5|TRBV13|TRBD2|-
TGTGCCAGCAGCCGGAAAAGGGGAGGGGCCGGAGAGACCCAGTACTTC
CASSRKRGGAGETQYF
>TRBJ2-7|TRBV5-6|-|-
TGTGCCAGCAGCTTGGGACAGGTCTACGAGCAGTACTTC
CASSLGQVYEQYF
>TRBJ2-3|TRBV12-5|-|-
TGTGCTAGTGGACTCTCGACAGTCACAGATACGCAGTATTTT
CASGLSTVTDTQYF
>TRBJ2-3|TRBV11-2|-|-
TGTGCCAGCAGCCAAGACGGGACTCCCACAGATACGCAGTATTTT
CASSQDGTPTDTQYF
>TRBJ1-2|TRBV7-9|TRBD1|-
TGTGCCAGCAGTTTACTACAGGGGGCCGATGGCTACACCTTC
CASSLLQGADGYTF
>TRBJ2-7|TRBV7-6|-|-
TGTGCCAGCAGCCCGGGTCGTCCCTACGAGCAGTACTTC
CASSPGRPYEQYF
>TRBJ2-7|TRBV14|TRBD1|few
TGTGCCAGCAGCCAATGGACAGGGAGGGAGCAGTACTTC
CASSQWTGREQYF
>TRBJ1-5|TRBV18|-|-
TGTGCCAGCTCACCACGGGACAAACAGCCCCAGCATTTT
CASSPRDKQPQHF
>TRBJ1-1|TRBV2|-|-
TGTGCCAGCAGCTTCCGGGACAACCTCTCTGAAGCTTTCTTT
CASSFRDNLSEAFF
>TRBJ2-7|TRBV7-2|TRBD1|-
TGTGCCAGCAGCCTCGACCGGACAGGGGGTATCTACGAGCAGTACTTC
CASSLDRTGGIYEQYF
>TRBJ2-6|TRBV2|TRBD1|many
TGTGCCAGCAGAGCAAGACAGGGGATCCTCTCTGGGGCCAACGTCCTGACTTTC
CASRARQGILSGANVLTF
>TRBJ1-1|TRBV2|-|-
TGTGCCAGCACAAACAGACCCAACACTGAAGCTTTCTTT
CASTNRPNTEAFF
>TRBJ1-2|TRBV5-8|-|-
TGTGCCAGCAGCCCAATCTTCAGAGGTGGCTACACCTTC
CASSPIFRGGYTF
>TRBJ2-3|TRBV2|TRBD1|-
TGTGCCAGCAGTGGATTAGGGGGCCCCGCAGATACGCAGTATTTT
CASSGLGGPADTQYF
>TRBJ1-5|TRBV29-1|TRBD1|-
TGCAGCGTTTCCCTACAGGGGGCAGGCCAGCCCCAGCATTTT
CSVSLQGAGQPQHF
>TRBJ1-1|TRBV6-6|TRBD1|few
TGTGCCAGCAGTTACGACAGGGAGATGGCTGAAGCTTTCTTT
CASSYDREMAEAFF
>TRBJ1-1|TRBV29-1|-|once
TGCAGCGCCATGACAGAACTGAACACTGAAGCTTTCTTT
CSAMTELNTEAFF
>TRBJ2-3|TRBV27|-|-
TGTGCCAGCAGGATAACTAGCACAGATACGCAGTATTTT
CASRITSTDTQYF
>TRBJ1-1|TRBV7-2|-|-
TGTGCCAGCAGCGTACAGCTAATATCCTTGGGCACTGAAGCTTTCTTT
CASSVQLISLGTEAFF
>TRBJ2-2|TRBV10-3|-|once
TGTGCCATCAGTGTACAGGGCCCCGGGGAGCTGTTTTTT
CAISVQGPGELFF
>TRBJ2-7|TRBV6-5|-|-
TGTGCCAGCAGACGATCAGCGCTAGGACACTACGAGCAGTACTTC
CASRRSALGHYEQYF
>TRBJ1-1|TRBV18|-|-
TGTGCCAGCTCCCCCCCGGGGGGCCCTAACACTGAAGCTTTCTTT
CASSPPGGPNTEAFF
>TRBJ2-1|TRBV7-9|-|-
TGTGCCAGCAGCTTAGGGAGTATCAATGAGCAGTTCTTC
CASSLGSINEQFF
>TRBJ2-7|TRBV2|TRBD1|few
TGTGCCAGCAGTGACAGGGGGTCCTCCTACGAGCAGTACTTC
CASSDRGSSYEQYF
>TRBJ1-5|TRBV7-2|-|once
TGTGCCAGCAGCTTAGGGTACAGACAGCCCCAGCATTTT
CASSLGYRQPQHF
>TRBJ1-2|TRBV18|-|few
TGTGCCAGCTCACCAGGGCCGAATAACTATGGCTACACCTTC
CASSPGPNNYGYTF
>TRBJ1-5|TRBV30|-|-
TGTGCCTGGAGTGGGGGCAGGGGTTGGGGGAATAGTTTCGCTCAGCCCCAGCATTTT
CAWSGGRGWGNSFAQPQHF
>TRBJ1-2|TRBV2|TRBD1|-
TGTGCCACTCAATCCGGACAGGGAAGTAGTGGCTACACCTTC
CATQSGQGSSGYTF
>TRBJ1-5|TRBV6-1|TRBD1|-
TGTGCCAGCAGTGGATCGGGAAGGGGGCACAATCAGCCCCAGCATTTT
CASSGSGRGHNQPQHF
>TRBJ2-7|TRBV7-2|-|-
TGTGCCAGCAGCAACAGGCCACAGCAGTACTTC
CASSNRPQQYF
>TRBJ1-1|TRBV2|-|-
TGTGCCAGCAGCGCTTCAAGACTCCCCGGGGCTGAAGCTTTCTTT
CASSASRLPGAEAFF
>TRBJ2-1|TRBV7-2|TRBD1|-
TGTGCCAGCTCGCCAGGGGGCGCGAACAATGAGCAGTTCTTC
CASSPGGANNEQFF
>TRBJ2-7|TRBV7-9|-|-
TGTGCCAGCAGCTTAGGGGCCCGACCCTACGAGCAGTACTTC
CASSLGARPYEQYF
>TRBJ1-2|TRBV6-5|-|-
TGTGCCAGCAGCCAGAGATCCTATAACTATGACTACACCTTC
CASSQRSYNYDYTF
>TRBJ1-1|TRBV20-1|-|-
TGCAGTAGCGCTGAAGCTTTCTTT
CSSAEAFF
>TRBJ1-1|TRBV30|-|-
TGTGCCTGGGGGGCAAACACTGAAGCTTTCTTT
CAWGANTEAFF
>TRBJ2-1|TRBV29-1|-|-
TGCAGCGTTGAATGGGGGGACTCCTACAATGAGCAGTTCTTC
CSVEWGDSYNEQFF
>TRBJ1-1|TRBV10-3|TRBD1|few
TGTGCCATCAGAACGGGACAGGGAAGTAGGAATGAAGCTTTCTTT
CAIRTGQGSRNEAFF
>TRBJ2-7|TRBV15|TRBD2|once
TGTGCCACCAGCAGACCCGGGACTAGCGGCCGCTACGAGCAGTACTTC
CATSRPGTSGRYEQYF
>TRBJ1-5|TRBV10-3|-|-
TGTGCCATCAGTGAGTCGGTGCAGGGGTTCAATCAGCCCCAGCATTTT
CAISESVQGFNQPQHF
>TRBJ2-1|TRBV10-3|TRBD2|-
TGTGCCATCAGTCCGACTAGCGGGAGCTACGATGAGCAGTTCTTC
CAISPTSGSYDEQFF
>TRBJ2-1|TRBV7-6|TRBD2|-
TGTGCCAGCAGCTCACTAGCGAACCATGAGCAGTTCTTC
CASSSLANHEQFF
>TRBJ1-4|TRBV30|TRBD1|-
TGTGCCTGGAGTGTAAAACGGGGACAGGGTGACGAAAAACTGTTTTTT
CAWSVKRGQGDEKLFF
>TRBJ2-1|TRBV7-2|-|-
TGTGCCAGCAGCAGCGCCGGCAAATACAATGAGCAGTTCTTC
CASSSAGKYNEQFF
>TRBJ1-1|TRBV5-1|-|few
TGCGCCAGCAGCCCCCAGGGTAACACTGAAGCTTTCTTT
CASSPQGNTEAFF
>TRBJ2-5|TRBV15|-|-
TGTGCCACCAGCAAAGCGGTCCAAGAGACCCAGTACTTC
CATSKAVQETQYF
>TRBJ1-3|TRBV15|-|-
TGTGCCACCAGCAGAGATTTAACAGGAAACACCATATATTTT
CATSRDLTGNTIYF
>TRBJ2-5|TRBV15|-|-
TGTGCCACCAGCAGAGATTCGCGGGAGACCCAGTACTTC
CATSRDSRETQYF
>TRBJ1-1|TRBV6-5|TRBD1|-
TGTGCCAGCAGTTTTCACAGGGGAGACACTGAAGCTTTCTTT
CASSFHRGDTEAFF
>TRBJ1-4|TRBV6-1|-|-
TGTGCCAGCAGTCCTCAAACAGGGAGTAATGAAAAACTGTTTTTT
CASSPQTGSNEKLFF